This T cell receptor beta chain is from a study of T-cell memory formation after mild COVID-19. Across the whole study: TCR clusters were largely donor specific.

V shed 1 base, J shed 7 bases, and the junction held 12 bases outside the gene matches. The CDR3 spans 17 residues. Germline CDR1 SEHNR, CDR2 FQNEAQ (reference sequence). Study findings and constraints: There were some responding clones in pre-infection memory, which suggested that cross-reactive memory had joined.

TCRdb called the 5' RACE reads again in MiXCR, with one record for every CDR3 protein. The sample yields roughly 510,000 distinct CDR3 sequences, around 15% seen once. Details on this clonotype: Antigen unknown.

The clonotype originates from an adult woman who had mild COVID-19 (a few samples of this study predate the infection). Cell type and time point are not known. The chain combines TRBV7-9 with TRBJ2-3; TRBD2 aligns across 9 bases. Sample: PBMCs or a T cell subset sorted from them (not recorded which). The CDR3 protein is CASSLEQAGGPGNTQYF. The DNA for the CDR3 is TGTGCCAGCAGCTTAGAACAGGCGGGAGGGCCTGGAAATACGCAGTATTTT.